The clone carrying this T cell receptor (beta chain) showed up just a few times. As yet, its antigen is unknown. This entry comes from a study of response to subunit inactivated influenza vaccine. Study conclusions and caveats: Each seasonal flu vaccination may recruit only limited new T cells, authors suggested.

The CDR3 has 16 amino acids. V was pared by 2 bases and J by 2 bases, with 7 bases of the junction left unmatched. Germline CDR1 is SGHTA and CDR2 is FQGNSA. TCRdb itself ran the RT-PCR reads through MiXCR, one entry per CDR3 protein. Here the sample spans hundreds of thousands of distinct CDR3 sequences, roughly 13% being singletons. Source: PBMCs from blood, taken about 40 days after vaccination. This chain uses TRBV7-2 with TRBJ2-5; 8 bases are shared with TRBD2. This TCR derives from a man aged 50-59 years who received an inactivated influenza vaccine. The CDR3 sequence is CASSLSITGGQETQYF. For the CDR3, the DNA is TGTGCCAGCAGCTTATCGATAACGGGAGGGCAAGAGACCCAGTACTTC.